The 27 T cell receptor beta chains below all came from one sample that was sequenced in a study of shared clonotypes between healthy human individuals (dated by TCRdb to 2018 to 2021). Receptor libraries were prepared by the immunoSEQ multiplex PCR assay. TCRdb's version of the immuneACCESS table is confined to in-frame rearrangements and falls short of the full clone set. An unresolved V gene accounts for under half of the shortfall where checked; the remainder is of unknown origin. Counted in this sample were about 2.4 million clones; 80% to 95% of them appeared once. The ten most abundant clones make up approximately 0.35% of the sample. Sequencing input: naive CD4+ T cells from PBMCs. The label giving this sample's cell subset or site can be read as: CD45RA+ positively selected. These receptors came from a man between 18 and 29 years old in good health. Some clones in this sample may be carry-over from other donors' samples.

The chain recombines TRBV5-1 with TRBJ1-1, with D unclear. V was pared by 4 bases and J by 0 bases, with 10 bases between. CDR1 is SGHRS, CDR2 YFSETQ, per germline. The CDR3 extends over 14 amino acids. In DNA form, the CDR3 reads TGCGCCAGCAGCGGATCCCTCCTGAACACTGAAGCTTTCTTT. Translated: CASSGSLLNTEAFF.

This clone has just a few counts. The gene calls are TRBV6-5 and TRBJ1-1; no definite D call. The CDR3 is 13 amino acids. Germline V gene lookup returns CDR1 MNHEY and CDR2 SVGAGI. Trimming took off 5 bases at V and 0 bases at J, with 7 bases between the two ends. The CDR3 region is CASSVNMNTEAFF. The CDR3 bases are TGTGCCAGCAGTGTAAACATGAACACTGAAGCTTTCTTT.

The J gene is TRBJ1-3, the V gene TRBV28; D is unclear. The CDR3 extends over 12 amino acids. Trimming shortened V by 3 bases and J by 9 bases, and 9 bases separated the two germline ends. CDR1 is MDHEN and CDR2 is SYDVKM in the germline V gene. CDR3 sequence (DNA): TGTGCCAGCAGTTTGCAGATTGGCACCATATATTTT. It is translated as CASSLQIGTIYF.

The chain combines TRBV10-3 with TRBJ2-6; D may be TRBD1 (5 bases). Germline assignment: CDR1 ENHRY and CDR2 SYGVKD. Trimming took 10 bases from V and 0 from J, leaving 13 bases between them. This CDR3 has 15 amino acids. CDR3 sequence reads: CATSDKPSGANVLTF. CDR3 bases: TGTGCCACCTCGGACAAACCCTCTGGGGCCAACGTCCTGACTTTC.

This clone turned up a few times. V gene TRBV5-1 combines with J gene TRBJ1-1; D uncertain. Trimming took 4 bases from V and 1 from J, leaving 14 bases between them. The germline gives CDR1 SGHRS, CDR2 YFSETQ. This CDR3 region has 15 residues. The CDR3 DNA follows: TGCGCCAGCAGCACGGGTTTCTCAACGAACACTGAAGCTTTCTTT. It is translated as CASSTGFSTNTEAFF.

The J gene is TRBJ2-3, the V gene TRBV9; D remains ambiguous. This CDR3 has 15 amino acids. CDR1 is SGDLS and CDR2 is YYNGEE in the germline V gene. Trimming shortened V by 3 bases and J by 5 bases, and 16 bases separated the two germline ends. For the CDR3, the DNA is TGTGCCAGCAGCGCCGACGCTCCTGGGAAAGATACGCAGTATTTT. Protein product: CASSADAPGKDTQYF.

In this sample, this clone turned up once. The CDR3 spells CASSSTAQTQETQYF. The DNA of the CDR3 is TGTGCCAGCAGCTCCACCGCCCAGACCCAAGAGACCCAGTACTTC. V is TRBV11-1 and J is TRBJ2-5; D is undetermined. Trimming took off 4 bases at V and 1 base at J, with 13 bases between the two ends. CDR1 and CDR2 (germline): SGHAT, FQDESV (reference sequence). CDR3 length: 15 residues.

The gene calls are TRBV11-1 and TRBJ1-5; 8 nucleotides match TRBD1. The germline V gene encodes CDR1 SGHAT and CDR2 FQDESV (reference sequence). The junction had 9 bases not matched to a gene; V was cut back by 6 bases and J by 2 bases. The CDR3 runs to 16 residues. CDR3 in DNA: TGTGCCAGCAGTCAAGGGCAGGGGGCGGGCAATCAGCCCCAGCATTTT. Amino acid sequence: CASSQGQGAGNQPQHF.

V is TRBV7-2 and J is TRBJ2-7; TRBD1 matches at 7 bases. Trimming took 5 bases from V and 3 from J; bases not matched to a gene: 4. CDR3 length: 13 residues. Germline CDR1 reads SGHTA; CDR2 reads FQGNSA. CDR3 DNA sequence: TGTGCCAGCAGCCGGGACAGAAACTACGAGCAGTACTTC. Translated, it gives CASSRDRNYEQYF.

The table lists this clone with a count of one. The V call is TRBV4-2, the J call TRBJ2-5, with D tentatively TRBD2 (6 bases). Trimming removed 1 base at V and 4 bases at J, with 13 bases between. CDR3 length: 15 residues. Germline CDR1 is LGHNA and CDR2 is YNFKEQ. The CDR3 loop is CASSQVTGEGETQYF. The CDR3 DNA follows: TGTGCCAGCAGCCAAGTGACGGGAGAGGGAGAGACCCAGTACTTC.

This chain joins TRBV5-4 and TRBJ2-1; 7 bases agree with TRBD2. Germline V gene lookup returns CDR1 SGHNT and CDR2 YYREEE (reference sequence). The CDR3 is made up of 16 amino acids. The V and J ends lost 5 bases and 1 base, in that order; junction bases with no gene match: 9. CDR3 in DNA: TGTGCCAGCAGTGTTGGGGCTAGCGGTTCCTACAATGAGCAGTTCTTC. Translated: CASSVGASGSYNEQFF.

This chain joins TRBV25-1 and TRBJ2-1, with TRBD1 matching over 11 bases. Trimming removed 4 bases from V and 4 bases from J; junction bases left unmatched: 3. Per the germline V gene, CDR1 is MGHDK and CDR2 is SYGVNS. The CDR3 runs 15 residues. CDR3 in DNA: TGTGCCAGCAGTGCCCGGGACAGGGGGTACAATGAGCAGTTCTTC. It codes for CASSARDRGYNEQFF.

The chain carries TRBV4-1 and TRBJ1-5; weak D call: TRBD1 (5 bases). Germline V gene lookup returns CDR1 MGHRA and CDR2 YSYEKL. V was trimmed by 0 bases and J by 0 bases, leaving 9 bases between them. The CDR3 length is 16 residues. This CDR3 is CASSQEATVSNQPQHF. The CDR3 DNA sequence: TGCGCCAGCAGCCAAGAAGCGACAGTTAGCAATCAGCCCCAGCATTTT.

The chain's CDR3 is CASSDSPYEQYF. As DNA, the CDR3 is TGTGCCTCCTCAGACTCCCCCTACGAGCAGTACTTC. V gene TRBV6-1 combines with J gene TRBJ2-7, with no clear D. The V gene's germline CDR1 is MNHNS and CDR2 SASEGT. The CDR3 totals 12 residues. Trimming shortened V by 11 bases and J by 2 bases, and 13 bases separated the two germline ends.

Details on this clone: The same CDR3 is also encoded by other DNA sequences in this sample. The rearrangement joins TRBV2 to TRBJ1-2, with D possibly being TRBD1 (5 bases). The CDR3 spans 14 residues. Trimming cost V 3 bases and J 3 bases, with 11 bases left between them. Germline V gene data show CDR1 as SNHLY and CDR2 as FYNNEI. The DNA for the CDR3 is TGTGCCAGCAGTGACCGGGGCAGGGACTATGGCTACACCTTC. Translating gives CASSDRGRDYGYTF.

This clone was seen a single time. V and J are TRBV5-5 and TRBJ2-1; D not resolved. Germline CDR1 reads SGHKS; CDR2 reads YYEKEE (reference sequence). This CDR3 is built from 17 residues. V lost 6 bases and J lost 8, with 27 bases in between. The CDR3 sequence: CASNLSPATLYRDEQFF. In DNA form, the CDR3 reads TGTGCCAGCAACCTTAGCCCAGCGACCCTCTATCGGGATGAGCAGTTCTTC.

The V gene is TRBV28, the J gene TRBJ1-2, with unresolved D. This CDR3 region has 13 residues. The V end was cut by 5 bases, the J end by 5 bases, with 12 bases between. Germline V gene data show CDR1 as MDHEN and CDR2 as SYDVKM. CDR3 amino acids: CASSPPGKYGYTF. The DNA for the CDR3 is TGTGCCAGCAGTCCCCCGGGGAAGTATGGCTACACCTTC.

The V and J genes are TRBV2 and TRBJ2-1; 7 bases align to TRBD1. CDR3 size: 12 residues. Germline assignment: CDR1 SNHLY and CDR2 FYNNEI. The J segment lost 12 bases and the V segment lost 5 bases, leaving 7 bases of the junction unmatched. CDR3 sequence: CASSNDRVRQFF. For the CDR3, the DNA is TGTGCCAGCAGTAACGACAGGGTCCGGCAGTTCTTC.

The genes are TRBV11-2 and TRBJ1-1; D remains ambiguous. This CDR3 spans 14 amino acids. Trimming cost V 5 bases and J 3 bases, with 13 bases left between them. CDR1 SGHAT and CDR2 FQNNGV come from the germline V gene. The CDR3 loop is CASSPSGIYTEAFF. CDR3 bases: TGTGCCAGCAGCCCCAGCGGGATCTACACTGAAGCTTTCTTT.

The chain uses TRBV27 and TRBJ1-1; D not resolved. CDR1 is MNHEY and CDR2 is SMNVEV in the germline V gene (reference sequence). There are 14 residues in the CDR3. The V end lost 6 bases, the J end lost 0 bases, and 11 bases lay between the germline ends. In DNA form, the CDR3 reads TGTGCCAGCAGCTTTGACACCGTGAACACTGAAGCTTTCTTT. Amino acid sequence: CASSFDTVNTEAFF.

This chain joins TRBV28 and TRBJ2-2; tentatively, D is TRBD2 (5 bases). The V end was cut by 7 bases, the J end by 1 base, with 16 bases between. CDR3 size: 16 residues. Germline CDR1 MDHEN, CDR2 SYDVKM. In DNA form, the CDR3 reads TGTGCCAGCACCTCGGCGGTTCGGGGGAACACCGGGGAGCTGTTTTTT. It is translated as CASTSAVRGNTGELFF.

This chain connects TRBV29-1 to TRBJ1-2; the match to TRBD1 covers 12 bases. Germline CDR1 reads SQVTM; CDR2 reads ANQGSEA. V dropped 7 bases and J dropped 1; count of bases not matched to a gene: 13. This CDR3 comprises 17 residues. As DNA, the CDR3 is TGCAGCGGGTCCCTCGGGACAGGGGGCCCTGATAACTATGGCTACACCTTC. Protein product: CSGSLGTGGPDNYGYTF.

This chain uses TRBV30 with TRBJ2-3, with D perhaps matching TRBD2 (6 bases). The CDR3 is 15 residues long. Trimming pared 8 bases from V and 6 bases from J, leaving 24 bases between. Germline V CDR1 and CDR2: GTSNPN, SVGIG (reference sequence). The CDR3 coding sequence is TGTGCCCATCAGCCCCGGGGACTTAACCCCGATACGCAGTATTTT. Translation gives CAHQPRGLNPDTQYF.

The chain carries TRBV10-3 and TRBJ2-7; no definite D call. Trimming removed 0 bases at V and 3 bases at J, with 9 bases between. This CDR3 region has 14 residues. The germline CDR1 and CDR2 sequences are ENHRY and SYGVKD. This CDR3 reads CAISESVGGYEQYF. For the CDR3, the DNA is TGTGCCATCAGTGAGTCCGTGGGTGGCTACGAGCAGTACTTC.

This clone came up once. V gene TRBV5-1 combines with J gene TRBJ1-3; no definite D call. Germline V gene sequence: CDR1 SGHRS, CDR2 YFSETQ. Trimming removed 0 bases from V and 2 bases from J, with 9 bases in between. CDR3 length: 15 residues. The CDR3 loop reads CASSLEAPPGNTIYF. The CDR3 DNA reads TGCGCCAGCAGCTTGGAGGCCCCTCCTGGAAACACCATATATTTT.

In regard to this clone: The same CDR3 is also encoded by other DNA sequences in this sample. DNA for the CDR3: TGCGCCAGCAGTCCGACAGGGTCAGGTGAAAAACTGTTTTTT. Protein: CASSPTGSGEKLFF. This chain connects TRBV5-1 to TRBJ1-4; 7 bases fit TRBD1. The CDR3 length is 14 residues. Unmatched junction bases numbered 8, after V lost 5 bases and J lost 7 bases. Germline values: CDR1 SGHRS, CDR2 YFSETQ.

Worth noting for this clone: Other nucleotide sequences in the sample specify the same CDR3. The chain joins TRBV9 to TRBJ2-1; 10 nucleotides align to TRBD2. Germline V gene lookup returns CDR1 SGDLS and CDR2 YYNGEE. V lost 1 base, J lost 3 bases, and 1 base stayed unmatched. The CDR3 is 15 residues long. The CDR3 DNA reads as TGTGCCAGCAGCGTACTAGCGGGGGTCTACAATGAGCAGTTCTTC. The encoded protein is CASSVLAGVYNEQFF.